This is a list of T cell receptor beta chains from one sample in a study of T cell repertoires in aging, cancer and after chemotherapy. MiXCR, applied by TCRdb to the multiplex PCR reads, yields one record per CDR3 protein. The table includes under 7,000 distinct CDR3 sequences, under 30% detected once. The sequenced material came from blood. The receptors derive from a human donor in good health. Both conserved end residues are part of each CDR3. Fields, in order: V gene, CDR3 protein.

V: TRBV6-2/TRBV6-3
CDR3: CASSYRRGGETQYF

V: TRBV27
CDR3: CASSLLGPAGNQPQHF

V: TRBV18
CDR3: CASSLTDQGGVQPQHF

V: TRBV7-2
CDR3: CASSPEGPSSYEEYF

V: TRBV11-3
CDR3: CASRRSYTEAFF

V: TRBV11-1
CDR3: CASSLRQRNTEAFF

V: TRBV5-5
CDR3: CASSLVPPGNTIYF

V: TRBV24-1
CDR3: CATSTQETDTQYF

V: TRBV27
CDR3: CASSLSWINSYEQYF

V: TRBV30
CDR3: CAWAGVDTQYF

V: TRBV6-2/TRBV6-3
CDR3: CASSSVGARETQYF

V: TRBV11-3
CDR3: CASSGGGQDTQYF

V: TRBV29-1
CDR3: CSVEDIWIGAFF

V: TRBV5-1
CDR3: CASSPQGVEGYTF

V: TRBV18
CDR3: CASSEGPQHF

V: TRBV6-5
CDR3: CASSLGQGNTEAFF

V: TRBV30
CDR3: CAWNTGNQPQHF